Listed here are 3 T cell receptor beta chains from one sample, sequenced in a study of shared clonotypes between healthy human individuals. Terminally differentiated effector memory CD45RA+ cells were excluded from the naive CD8 cells, which were CD45RO-negative and positively selected for CCR7. Clones were read by immunoSEQ multiplex PCR, and TCRdb kept only the in-frame ones, dropping some. The sample has 2 million to 2.5 million clones, about 92% seen once; the top ten hold over 1.5%. Input material: naive CD8+ T cells from PBMCs. These receptors were taken from a young man in good health. Some clones in this sample may be carry-over from other donors' samples.

This clone has only one observation. The genes are TRBV9 and TRBJ2-2, with TRBD2 matching 9 bases. CDR1 and CDR2 (germline): SGDLS, YYNGEE. J was trimmed by 3 bases and V by 3 bases; bases with no gene match: 3. The CDR3 consists of 15 residues. Here the CDR3 reads CASSATSGHTGELFF. In nucleotides, the CDR3 is TGTGCCAGCAGCGCGACTAGCGGACACACCGGGGAGCTGTTTTTT.

The gene calls are TRBV27 and TRBJ2-1, with TRBD1 matching over 10 bases. The CDR3 runs to 15 residues. V shed 3 bases, J shed 10 bases, and the junction held 9 bases outside the gene matches. Germline CDR1 reads MNHEY; CDR2 reads SMNVEV (reference sequence). In DNA, the CDR3 is TGTGCCAGCAGTTTCATCGGACAGGGGGGAGACGAGCAGTTCTTC. It codes for CASSFIGQGGDEQFF.

This chain's CDR3 is CASSQTGAEGYTF. The CDR3, as DNA: TGTGCCAGCAGCCAAACGGGGGCGGAGGGCTACACCTTC. The chain has TRBV11-2 and TRBJ1-2; TRBD1 might be the D (6 bases). V gave up 5 bases and J gave up 8 bases, with 15 bases separating them. Germline-derived CDR1 and CDR2 are SGHAT and FQNNGV. CDR3 size: 13 residues.